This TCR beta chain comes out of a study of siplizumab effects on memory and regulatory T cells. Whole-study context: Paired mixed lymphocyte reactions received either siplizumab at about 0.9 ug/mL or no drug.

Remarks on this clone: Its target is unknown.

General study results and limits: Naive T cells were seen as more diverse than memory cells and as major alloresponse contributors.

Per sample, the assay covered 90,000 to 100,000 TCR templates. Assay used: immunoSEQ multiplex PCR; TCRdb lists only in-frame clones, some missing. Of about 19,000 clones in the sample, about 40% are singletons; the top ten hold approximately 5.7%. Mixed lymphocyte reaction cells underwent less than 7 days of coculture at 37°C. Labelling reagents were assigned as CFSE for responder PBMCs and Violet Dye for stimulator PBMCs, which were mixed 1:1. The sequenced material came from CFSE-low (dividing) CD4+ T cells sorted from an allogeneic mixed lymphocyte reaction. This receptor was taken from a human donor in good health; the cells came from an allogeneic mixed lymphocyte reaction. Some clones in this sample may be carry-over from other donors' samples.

CDR3 sequence reads: CASSLAGQGDQQFF. CDR3 bases: TGTGCCAGCAGCTTAGCGGGACAGGGGGACCAGCAGTTCTTC. This chain links TRBV7-2 with TRBJ2-1; the match to TRBD1 covers 11 bases. The J segment lost 11 bases and the V segment lost 0 bases, leaving 3 bases of the junction unmatched. This CDR3 contains 14 residues. Germline CDR1 reads SGHTA; CDR2 reads FQGNSA.